These 29 T cell receptor beta chains were all obtained from the same sample, sequenced in a study of T cell responses to AZD1222 COVID-19 vaccine. TCRdb keeps only in-frame clones here, not all; method: immunoSEQ multiplex PCR. The sample has 85,000 to 110,000 clones; 80% to 90% are singletons. The sample in question was peripheral blood, obtained on day 0 of AZD1222 vaccination. The receptors originated from an adult in good health.

As for this clone: An end of the junction differs from the germline gene, which may be a read error. The rearrangement joins TRBV19 to TRBJ1-3; D is uncertain. This CDR3 is built from 15 residues. Germline-derived CDR1 and CDR2 are LNHDA and SQIVND (reference sequence). The CDR3 bases are TGTGCCAGTAGCATAGGCCCCAGCTCTGGAAACACCATATATTTT. Its protein is CASSIGPSSGNTIYF.

V and J are TRBV3-1 (or the pseudogene TRBV3-2) and TRBJ2-3; D remains unclear. V was cut by 5 bases and J by 2 bases, with 2 bases left in between. CDR3 length: 11 amino acids. Germline V gene sequence: CDR1 LGHDT, CDR2 YNNKEL (reference sequence). CDR3 region: CASSDTDTQYF. Written as DNA, the CDR3 is TGTGCCAGCAGCGACACAGATACGCAGTATTTT.

CDR3 sequence (DNA): TGTGCCAGTAGTATACCGGACTATGGCTACACCTTC. Protein: CASSIPDYGYTF. The chain links TRBV19 to TRBJ1-2; D ambiguous. Trimming shortened V by 2 bases and J by 3 bases, and 4 bases separated the two germline ends. CDR1 and CDR2 from the germline V gene are LNHDA and SQIVND (reference sequence). This CDR3 spans 12 amino acids.

The chain employs TRBV18 and TRBJ1-3; D gene unclear. The CDR3 spans 13 residues. Germline CDR1 and CDR2: KGHSH and LQKENI. With 0 bases removed from V and 2 bases from J, the gap between germline ends came to 2 bases. CDR3 nucleotide sequence: TGTGCCAGCTCACCACCTACTGGAAACACCATATATTTT. Translated, it gives CASSPPTGNTIYF.

The CDR3 is CASSPGSSGAYEQYF. CDR3 nucleotide sequence: TGCGCCAGCAGCCCCGGATCTTCGGGCGCCTACGAGCAGTACTTC. The J gene is TRBJ2-7, the V gene TRBV4-3, with D unresolved. CDR1 and CDR2 from the germline V gene are LGHNA and YSLEER. The V and J ends lost 4 bases and 2 bases respectively, with 15 bases between them. The CDR3 is 15 amino acids.

This sequence joins TRBV5-1 and TRBJ1-1; D remains unclear. With 3 bases removed from V and 1 base from J, the gap between germline ends came to 7 bases. The CDR3 loop spans 13 amino acids. The V gene's germline CDR1 is SGHRS and CDR2 YFSETQ. The CDR3 nucleotides read TGCGCCAGCAGCTCGGACGCGAACACTGAAGCTTTCTTT. Its protein product is CASSSDANTEAFF.

V usage is TRBV28 and J usage is TRBJ1-3, with D possibly matching TRBD1 (5 bases). The CDR3 length is 15 residues. Germline-derived CDR1 and CDR2 are MDHEN and SYDVKM. The CDR3 loop reads CGTGAGTNSGNTIYF. The CDR3 DNA reads as TGTGGAACCGGGGCAGGGACTAACTCTGGAAACACCATATATTTT.

The rearrangement joins TRBV6-5 to TRBJ2-7, with a weak D call TRBD1 (5 bases). V lost 0 bases, J lost 2 bases, and 11 bases lay in between. This CDR3 comprises 15 residues. Germline lookup yields CDR1 MNHEY and CDR2 SVGAGI. CDR3 sequence (DNA): TGTGCCAGCAGTTACTCAGGGCAGGGTCCCTACGAGCAGTACTTC. Translating gives CASSYSGQGPYEQYF.

The chain has TRBV7-2 and TRBJ1-2, with 7 bases identical to TRBD1. J gave up 5 bases and V 1 base, and 1 base lay outside the gene matches. This CDR3 has 13 residues. Germline CDR1 SGHTA, CDR2 FQGNSA. The DNA of the CDR3 is TGTGCCAGCAGCTTAGGACAGGGATATGGCTACACCTTC. Translation: CASSLGQGYGYTF.

CDR3 coding DNA: TGTGCCAGCTCACCAGGGGACTCAGGTGGCTACACCTTC. Its translation: CASSPGDSGGYTF. The rearrangement links TRBV18 to TRBJ1-2; maybe TRBD1 (5 bases). This CDR3 comprises 13 residues. Deletions cut 2 bases from V and 7 bases from J, with 11 bases between. Germline V CDR1 and CDR2: KGHSH, LQKENI.

The genes are TRBV5-4 and TRBJ2-7, with a weak D call TRBD1 (7 bases). The CDR3 has 15 amino acids. Between the trimmed V and J ends, which lost 4 bases and 4 bases, there was a span of 18 bases. Germline V lookup: CDR1 SGHNT, CDR2 YYREEE (reference sequence). CDR3: CASSLNPTGRYEQYF. The CDR3, as DNA: TGTGCCAGCAGCCTAAATCCGACAGGGAGGTACGAGCAGTACTTC.

The chain joins TRBV19 to TRBJ1-5, with 8 bases fitting TRBD1. The CDR3 length is 12 residues. Per the germline V gene, CDR1 is LNHDA and CDR2 is SQIVND (reference sequence). V was clipped by 8 bases and J by 9 bases; unmatched bases: 6. This CDR3 reads CASGTGFVPQHF. CDR3 in DNA: TGTGCCAGTGGGACAGGATTTGTGCCCCAGCATTTT.

The CDR3 nucleotides are TGTGCCAGCAGCGTAGTTAGTAGGCCCGACAGCAACTTATACACCTTC. This gives the protein CASSVVSRPDSNLYTF. The chain employs TRBV9 and TRBJ1-2; TRBD1 might be the D (5 bases). V lost 0 bases to trimming and J lost 11 bases, with 23 bases between them. The germline V gene has CDR1 SGDLS and CDR2 YYNGEE. The CDR3 loop spans 16 amino acids.

The chain links TRBV7-6 to TRBJ2-7; maybe TRBD1 (5 bases). Trimming pared 5 bases from V and 6 bases from J, leaving 20 bases between. This CDR3 has 15 amino acids. Germline CDR1 and CDR2: SGHVS and FNYEAQ. The CDR3 region has the DNA TGTGCCAGCAGCCAACCCGACAGCTATCGTGGCGAGCAGTACTTC. Its translation: CASSQPDSYRGEQYF.

This chain connects TRBV3-1 (or the pseudogene TRBV3-2) to TRBJ2-5, with a weak D call TRBD1 (6 bases). Deletions cut 4 bases from V and 4 bases from J, with 13 bases between. The V gene's germline CDR1 is LGHDT and CDR2 YNNKEL (reference sequence). This CDR3 is built from 14 residues. This CDR3 reads CASSPQQTGETQYF. CDR3 bases: TGTGCCAGCAGCCCGCAGCAGACAGGAGAGACCCAGTACTTC.

This sequence joins TRBV5-4 and TRBJ1-6; TRBD1 is a possible D gene (5 bases). The V gene's germline CDR1 is SGHNT and CDR2 YYREEE (reference sequence). Trimming stripped 2 bases from V and 7 bases from J, with 19 bases between. The CDR3 consists of 17 residues. The CDR3 bases are TGTGCCAGCAGCTTCGGAGAGGGCCGGGGGGTGAATTCACCCCTCCACTTT. This sequence encodes CASSFGEGRGVNSPLHF.

The rearrangement uses TRBV7-9 and TRBJ1-2; perhaps TRBD1 as D (6 bases). Germline-derived CDR1 and CDR2 are SEHNR and FQNEAQ (reference sequence). Trimming left V 3 bases short and J 5 bases short, with 16 bases between. The CDR3 is 15 amino acids. The CDR3 sequence is CASSFLGGLGYGYTF. The CDR3 nucleotides read TGTGCCAGCAGCTTCTTGGGGGGGCTCGGATATGGCTACACCTTC. The full variable domain, in which reference TRBV7-9 and TRBJ1-2 provide the parts outside the CDR3, is DTGVSQNPRHKITKRGQNVTFRCDPISEHNRLYWYRQTLGQGPEFLTYFQNEAQLEKSRLLSDRFSAERPKGSFSTLEIQRTEQGDSAMYLCASSFLGGLGYGYTFGSGTRLTVV.

The rearrangement uses TRBV6-6 and TRBJ1-3, with D possibly TRBD1 on 5 matching bases. Germline CDR1 MNHNY, CDR2 SVGAGI (reference sequence). V gave up 6 bases and J gave up 7 bases, with 16 bases separating them. The CDR3 length is 14 residues. DNA of the CDR3: TGTGCCAGCAGCCAGAGGGGAGGGGTGAACACCATATATTTT. Its translation is CASSQRGGVNTIYF.

The genes are TRBV6-5 and TRBJ2-3, with 8 nucleotides matching TRBD1. This CDR3 has 14 residues. V was clipped by 6 bases and J by 7 bases; unmatched bases: 9. The germline CDR1 and CDR2 sequences are MNHEY and SVGAGI. CDR3 DNA sequence: TGTGCCAGCAGCCACGGGGACAGGTCCAATACGCAGTATTTT. This sequence encodes CASSHGDRSNTQYF.

J is TRBJ1-2 and V is TRBV19, with D unclear. The CDR3 length is 13 residues. V lost 6 bases and J lost 5, with 13 bases in between. In germline, CDR1 is LNHDA, CDR2 SQIVND (reference sequence). DNA for the CDR3: TGTGCCAGTAGCCCCGAAAGAACGTATGGCTACACCTTC. Encoded protein: CASSPERTYGYTF.

This chain links TRBV18 with TRBJ1-2, with TRBD1 matching 8 bases. Unmatched junction bases numbered 6, after V lost 3 bases and J lost 0 bases. The CDR3 consists of 16 residues. The V gene's germline CDR1 is KGHSH and CDR2 LQKENI. Written as DNA, the CDR3 is TGTGCCAGCTCACCTCCGGGACAGGACTCTAACTATGGCTACACCTTC. Protein product: CASSPPGQDSNYGYTF.

V and J are TRBV20-1 and TRBJ1-1; the D is unclear. The V end was cut by 4 bases, the J end by 1 base, with 4 bases between. The CDR3 length is 11 residues. Germline V gene data show CDR1 as DFQATT and CDR2 as SNEGSKA (reference sequence). The CDR3 DNA reads TGCAGTGCTAAGGAGAACACTGAAGCTTTCTTT. Translation: CSAKENTEAFF.

The chain couples TRBV6-2 or TRBV6-3 to TRBJ2-3; D call uncertain. Trimming shortened V by 4 bases and J by 2 bases, and 7 bases separated the two germline ends. This CDR3 is built from 13 residues. CDR1 is MNHEY, CDR2 SVGEGT, per germline. The CDR3 DNA follows: TGTGCCAGCAGTTCCGCGTACACAGATACGCAGTATTTT. As protein: CASSSAYTDTQYF.

This chain connects TRBV6-5 to TRBJ2-7; D remains ambiguous. This CDR3 is built from 15 residues. V lost 6 bases to trimming and J lost 3 bases, with 18 bases between them. The germline CDR1 and CDR2 sequences are MNHEY and SVGAGI. The CDR3 DNA reads TGTGCCAGCAGGCCCCCAAGGGTAAATGGCTACGAGCAGTACTTC. This codes for CASRPPRVNGYEQYF.

The rearrangement uses TRBV7-9 and TRBJ2-5; a possible D gene is TRBD2 (6 bases). V shed 6 bases and J shed 3 bases, with 14 bases lying between them. Germline CDR1 reads SEHNR; CDR2 reads FQNEAQ (reference sequence). CDR3 size: 14 residues. The CDR3 loop is CASSSRLVEETQYF. CDR3 sequence (DNA): TGTGCCAGCAGTTCAAGACTAGTTGAAGAGACCCAGTACTTC.

The rearrangement uses TRBV5-1 and TRBJ2-5; 9 bases align to TRBD1. V was clipped by 7 bases and J by 2 bases; unmatched bases: 9. The CDR3 is made up of 15 amino acids. The germline gives CDR1 SGHRS, CDR2 YFSETQ. The CDR3 loop reads CASGSQGAYQETQYF. The DNA of the CDR3 is TGCGCCAGCGGCTCACAGGGGGCTTATCAAGAGACCCAGTACTTC. Full variable domain (missing parts from reference TRBV5-1 and TRBJ2-5): KAGVTQTPRYLIKTRGQQVTLSCSPISGHRSVSWYQQTPGQGLQFLFEYFSETQRNKGNFPGRFSGRQFSNSRSEMNVSTLELGDSALYLCASGSQGAYQETQYFGPGTRLLVL.

DNA of the CDR3: TGTGCCAGCTCACAGACAGGGGGCGCATCCATGAACACTGAAGCTTTCTTT. It encodes CASSQTGGASMNTEAFF. The J gene is TRBJ1-1, the V gene TRBV18, with 10 bases fitting TRBD1. V lost 4 bases, J lost 0 bases, and 8 bases stayed unmatched. CDR3 length: 17 amino acids. Germline lookup yields CDR1 KGHSH and CDR2 LQKENI. Using reference TRBV18 and TRBJ1-1 for the parts outside the CDR3, the full variable domain is NAGVMQNPRHLVRRRGQEARLRCSPMKGHSHVYWYRQLPEEGLKFMVYLQKENIIDESGMPKERFSAEFPKEGPSILRIQQVVRGDSAAYFCASSQTGGASMNTEAFFGQGTRLTVV.

The chain combines TRBV9 with TRBJ2-2; D is unresolved. Looked up from germline, CDR1 is SGDLS and CDR2 is YYNGEE. CDR3 length: 12 residues. V lost 6 bases to trimming and J lost 2 bases, with 5 bases between them. CDR3 in amino acids: CASNQNTGELFF. The CDR3 DNA follows: TGTGCCAGCAACCAAAACACCGGGGAGCTGTTTTTT.

The CDR3: CASSFGSFYEQYF. The CDR3 region has the DNA TGTGCCAGCAGCTTTGGTTCCTTCTACGAGCAGTACTTC. The V gene is TRBV7-9, the J gene TRBJ2-7; D call uncertain. The CDR3 has 13 residues. CDR1 is SEHNR, CDR2 FQNEAQ, per germline (reference sequence). The V end lost 3 bases, the J end lost 3 bases, and 9 bases lay between the germline ends.